This TCR beta chain was recovered during a study of blood T cell repertoires in COVID-19. The sample holds one count of this clone. Participant reports of clinical history set cohort assignment. Recovered status applied to Cohort 3 donors who had two consecutive negative PCRs. It also applied to those with clearance or with symptom resolution. Trimming took 4 bases from V and 3 from J; bases not matched to a gene: 7. The CDR3 loop spans 14 amino acids. Germline V gene lookup returns CDR1 SQVTM and CDR2 ANQGSEA. The protocol was immunoSEQ multiplex PCR, while the TCRdb copy is restricted to in-frame clones and leaves out a portion. This table holds roughly 280,000 clones, roughly 86% found once.

This clonotype was sampled from a woman between 55 and 75 years old who had recovered from COVID-19. The V call is TRBV29-1, the J call TRBJ1-2; 8 bases line up with TRBD1. Sequenced material: PBMCs or T cells enriched from blood (not recorded which). CDR3 sequence: CSVVGTGIDYGYTF. CDR3 coding DNA: TGCAGCGTTGTTGGGACAGGTATTGACTATGGCTACACCTTC. Drawing the rest from reference TRBV29-1 and TRBJ1-2, the complete variable domain is SAVISQKPSRDICQRGTSLTIQCQVDSQVTMMFWYRQQPGQSLTLIATANQGSEATYESGFVIDKFPISRPNLTFSTLTVSNMSPEDSSIYLCSVVGTGIDYGYTFGSGTRLTVV.